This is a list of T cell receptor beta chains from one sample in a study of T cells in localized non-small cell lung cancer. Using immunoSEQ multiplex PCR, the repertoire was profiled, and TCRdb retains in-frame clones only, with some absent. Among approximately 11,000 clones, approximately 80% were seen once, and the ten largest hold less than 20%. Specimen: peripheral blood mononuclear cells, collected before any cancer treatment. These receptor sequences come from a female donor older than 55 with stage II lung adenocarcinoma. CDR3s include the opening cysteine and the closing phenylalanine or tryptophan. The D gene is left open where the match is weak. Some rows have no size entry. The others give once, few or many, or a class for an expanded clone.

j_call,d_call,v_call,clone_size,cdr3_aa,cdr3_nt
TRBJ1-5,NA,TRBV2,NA,CASSSGFNQPQHF,TGTGCCAGCAGCTCCGGGTTTAACCAGCCCCAGCATTTT
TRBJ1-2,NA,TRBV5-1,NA,CASRELDRLNYGYTF,TGCGCCAGCAGAGAATTGGACAGATTGAACTATGGCTACACCTTC
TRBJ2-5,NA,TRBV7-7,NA,CASSLNARGETQYF,TGTGCTAGCAGCTTAAACGCCAGGGGAGAGACCCAGTACTTC
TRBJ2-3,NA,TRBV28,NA,CATMVGTDTQYF,TGTGCCACCATGGTGGGCACAGATACGCAGTATTTT
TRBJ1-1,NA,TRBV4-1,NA,CASSQVQTGSPEAFF,TGCGCCAGCAGCCAAGTTCAGACAGGTTCGCCTGAAGCTTTCTTT
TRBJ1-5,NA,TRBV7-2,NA,CASSLDRAGLGQPQHF,TGTGCCAGCAGCTTAGATAGGGCGGGTCTCGGACAGCCCCAGCATTTT
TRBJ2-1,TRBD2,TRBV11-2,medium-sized,CASSLGLAVF,TGTGCCAGCAGCTTGGGACTAGCGGTCTTC
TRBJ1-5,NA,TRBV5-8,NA,CASSLESGDQPQHF,TGTGCCAGCAGCTTGGAGTCGGGGGATCAGCCCCAGCATTTT
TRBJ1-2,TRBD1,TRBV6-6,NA,CASSRDSVVGYTF,TGTGCCAGCAGTCGGGACAGCGTCGTTGGCTACACCTTC
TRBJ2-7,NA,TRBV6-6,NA,CASSYGPFEEQYF,TGTGCCAGCAGTTACGGACCTTTTGAAGAGCAGTACTTC